This record covers a single T cell receptor (beta chain). What it binds is not known. This sample is part of a study of T cell responses to AZD1222 COVID-19 vaccine. Study conclusions and caveats: Unmutated variant regions are reportedly targeted by nearly half of spike-specific TCRs.

Samples with a second dose at about 4 or about 12 weeks were pooled together. CDR1 and CDR2 (germline): MNHEY, SVGAGI. V was clipped by 0 bases and J by 5 bases, with 9 bases between them. This CDR3 contains 14 residues. Repertoires were generated with immunoSEQ multiplex PCR, while TCRdb's copy carries only in-frame clones and drops some. The sample lists more than 70,000 clones, 91% seen once, with 25% to 30% in the top ten. The sequence was collected from an adult who received the AZD1222 COVID-19 vaccine. The rearrangement joins TRBV6-5 to TRBJ2-3; unclear D gene. The sample here was peripheral blood, taken 28 days after the second AZD1222 dose. CDR3 bases: TGTGCCAGCAGTTACTCCTTAGGTGAAGATACGCAGTATTTT. Encoded protein: CASSYSLGEDTQYF.